Below are 30 T cell receptor beta chains sequenced from a single sample in a study of blood T cell repertoires in COVID-19 (dated by TCRdb to the early 2020s). Receptor amplification or capture employed the immunoSEQ multiplex PCR assay. In its TCRdb copy, this immuneACCESS table keeps in-frame sequences only and misses some clones. Where compared with another copy, unresolved V genes explain less than half of these, and the others have no known cause. The sample table holds about 480,000 clones, of which about 85% were seen once. Jointly, the top ten make up under 2.5% of the sample. Specimen: PBMCs or T cells enriched from blood (not recorded which). The source of these receptors is a woman aged 18 to 35 with acute COVID-19.

The chain carries TRBV4-1 and TRBJ2-6, with 7 bases matching TRBD1. CDR3 size: 16 residues. The ends lost 1 base at V and 4 bases at J; junction bases unmatched: 4. CDR1 MGHRA and CDR2 YSYEKL come from the germline V gene. CDR3 coding DNA: TGCGCCAGCAGCCAAGTTACAGGGGCCGGGGCCAACGTCCTGACTTTC. Protein product: CASSQVTGAGANVLTF.

The V call is TRBV28, the J call TRBJ1-3; D ambiguous. Germline V lookup: CDR1 MDHEN, CDR2 SYDVKM. V lost 3 bases to trimming and J lost 0 bases, with 6 bases between them. The CDR3 has 14 amino acids. The CDR3 DNA sequence: TGTGCCAGCAGTTTTCAATCCTCTGGAAACACCATATATTTT. Amino acid sequence: CASSFQSSGNTIYF.

The chain links TRBV24-1 to TRBJ2-5; D perhaps matches TRBD2 (6 bases). The length of the CDR3 is 16 residues. Trimming cost V 3 bases and J 1 base, with 14 bases left between them. Per germline, CDR1 KGHDR and CDR2 SFDVKD. CDR3 amino acids: CATSDPSGGFQETQYF. In DNA, the CDR3 is TGTGCCACCAGTGATCCTTCCGGGGGATTCCAAGAGACCCAGTACTTC.

The chain is built from TRBV3-1 (or the pseudogene TRBV3-2) and TRBJ1-2; 9 bases align to TRBD1. CDR3 size: 14 residues. CDR1 and CDR2 from the germline V gene are LGHDT and YNNKEL (reference sequence). Trimming removed 5 bases from V and 4 bases from J; junction bases left unmatched: 5. CDR3 residues: CASSWGQGSYGYTF. The CDR3 region has the DNA TGTGCCAGCAGCTGGGGACAGGGCAGCTATGGCTACACCTTC.

The chain recombines TRBV16 with TRBJ1-2; the D is unclear. Germline assignment: CDR1 KGHSY and CDR2 FQNENV. V gave up 5 bases and J gave up 8 bases, with 15 bases separating them. CDR3 length: 13 amino acids. The CDR3 region has the DNA TGTGCCAGCAGCGGAGTAAAGTTTGGGGGCTACACCTTC. This gives the protein CASSGVKFGGYTF.

V gene TRBV28 combines with J gene TRBJ1-3, with 11 positions matching TRBD1. V lost 4 bases, J lost 6 bases, and 5 bases stayed unmatched. Germline V gives CDR1 MDHEN, CDR2 SYDVKM. The CDR3 contains 15 residues. CDR3 loop: CASSSRDRGKNTIYF. The DNA of the CDR3 is TGTGCCAGCAGTTCCCGGGACAGGGGGAAAAACACCATATATTTT.

The V and J genes are TRBV6-2 or TRBV6-3 and TRBJ2-5; no clear D gene. Germline V gene lookup returns CDR1 MNHEY and CDR2 SVGEGT. V dropped 2 bases and J dropped 5 bases, with 15 bases sitting between them. There are 15 residues in the CDR3. As DNA, the CDR3 is TGTGCCAGCAGTTACGCGTCGGGTCTCCGGGAGACCCAGTACTTC. Protein product: CASSYASGLRETQYF.

V usage is TRBV5-6 and J usage is TRBJ2-1; 12 bases match TRBD2. The CDR3 length is 17 residues. The germline CDR1 and CDR2 sequences are SGHDT and YYEEEE. V dropped 2 bases and J dropped 7; count of bases not matched to a gene: 10. The CDR3 is CASSLGLAGQFVNEQFF. CDR3 DNA: TGTGCCAGCAGCTTAGGACTAGCGGGGCAGTTCGTTAATGAGCAGTTCTTC. Looking up the rest from reference TRBV5-6 and TRBJ2-1 gives the full variable domain: DAGVTQSPTHLIKTRGQQVTLRCSPKSGHDTVSWYQQALGQGPQFIFQYYEEEERQRGNFPDRFSGHQFPNYSSELNVNALLLGDSALYLCASSLGLAGQFVNEQFFGPGTRLTVL.

This chain connects TRBV3-1 (or the pseudogene TRBV3-2) to TRBJ1-3, with D perhaps TRBD1 (5 bases). The CDR3 extends over 16 amino acids. V shed 1 base and J shed 2 bases, with 12 bases lying between them. Germline V lookup: CDR1 LGHDT, CDR2 YNNKEL (reference sequence). The CDR3 sequence: CASSQAQGGTGNTIYF. In DNA form, the CDR3 reads TGTGCCAGCAGCCAAGCCCAGGGAGGGACTGGAAACACCATATATTTT.

The rearrangement links TRBV5-6 to TRBJ1-1, with D possibly being TRBD1 (6 bases). V lost 5 bases to trimming and J lost 1 base, with 15 bases between them. This CDR3 region has 15 residues. Germline V gene sequence: CDR1 SGHDT, CDR2 YYEEEE. This chain's CDR3 is CASRSQGIPNTEAFF. CDR3 DNA sequence: TGTGCCAGCAGGTCTCAGGGGATACCGAACACTGAAGCTTTCTTT.

V usage is TRBV27 and J usage is TRBJ2-7; the match to TRBD1 covers 10 bases. CDR3 length equals 12 residues. Germline CDR1 MNHEY, CDR2 SMNVEV (reference sequence). V trimming: 7 bases; J trimming: 6 bases; junction bases outside the gene matches: 3. CDR3 in amino acids: CASTRTGGEQYF. CDR3 bases: TGTGCCAGCACACGGACAGGGGGCGAGCAGTACTTC.

The V gene is TRBV2, the J gene TRBJ2-3; 11 bases match TRBD2. Trimming took 5 bases from V and 8 from J; bases not matched to a gene: 21. CDR3 length: 19 amino acids. Germline V gene data show CDR1 as SNHLY and CDR2 as FYNNEI. The CDR3 bases are TGTGCCAGCAGTCCCGGACTAGCGGGCGATTTTTTAGCCACCGCTACGCAGTATTTT. This sequence encodes CASSPGLAGDFLATATQYF.

CDR3 in DNA: TGTGCCAGCAGCTTTATGACAGATCGCGAGCAGTACTTC. This translates into CASSFMTDREQYF. The J gene is TRBJ2-7, the V gene TRBV7-8; possible D gene TRBD1, 5 bases. The length of the CDR3 is 13 residues. Deletions cut 3 bases from V and 6 bases from J, with 12 bases between. CDR1 is SGHVS and CDR2 is FQNEAQ in the germline V gene.

The chain combines TRBV28 with TRBJ2-7; 8 bases are shared with TRBD1. Per the germline V gene, CDR1 is MDHEN and CDR2 is SYDVKM. This CDR3 contains 13 residues. The V and J ends lost 10 bases and 6 bases, in that order; junction bases with no gene match: 11. The CDR3 sequence is CATLGQEISEQYF. CDR3 sequence (DNA): TGTGCCACTCTGGGACAGGAGATTTCCGAGCAGTACTTC. The whole variable domain, remainder taken from reference TRBV28 and TRBJ2-7, is DVKVTQSSRYLVKRTGEKVFLECVQDMDHENMFWYRQDPGLGLRLIYFSYDVKMKEKGDIPEGYSVSREKKERFSLILESASTNQTSMYLCATLGQEISEQYFGPGTRLTVT.

This chain uses TRBV10-3 with TRBJ2-1; D might be TRBD1 (5 bases). This CDR3 region has 16 residues. Trimming cost V 5 bases and J 8 bases, with 22 bases left between them. CDR1 and CDR2 (germline): ENHRY, SYGVKD. The CDR3 coding sequence is TGTGCCATCAGTCCACGACAGAATAAAGGACGAGATGAGCAGTTCTTC. Encoded protein: CAISPRQNKGRDEQFF.

The chain employs TRBV3-1 (or the pseudogene TRBV3-2) and TRBJ1-4; 7 bases agree with TRBD1. V lost 4 bases to trimming and J lost 0 bases; unmatched junction nucleotides: 14. The CDR3 consists of 19 residues. Germline CDR1 is LGHDT and CDR2 is YNNKEL (reference sequence). CDR3 nucleotide sequence: TGTGCCAGCAGCCTGACAGGGATTCGGCAGGCTGCAACTAATGAAAAACTGTTTTTT. Translated: CASSLTGIRQAATNEKLFF.

The chain recombines TRBV5-6 with TRBJ1-2; possible D gene TRBD1, 5 bases. The CDR3 extends over 16 amino acids. CDR1 SGHDT and CDR2 YYEEEE come from the germline V gene. V lost 4 bases and J lost 4, with 20 bases in between. The CDR3 protein is CASSAIRQTHLYGYTF. CDR3 nucleotide sequence: TGTGCCAGCAGCGCCATTAGACAGACTCACCTCTATGGCTACACCTTC.

The chain employs TRBV2 and TRBJ2-3, with a tentative D call TRBD2 (6 bases). Trimming removed 4 bases from V and 0 bases from J, with 11 bases in between. The CDR3 covers 15 residues. Germline V gives CDR1 SNHLY, CDR2 FYNNEI. The CDR3 is CASSVREQSTDTQYF. DNA for the CDR3: TGTGCCAGCAGTGTTCGGGAGCAAAGCACAGATACGCAGTATTTT. The whole variable domain, remainder taken from reference TRBV2 and TRBJ2-3, is EPEVTQTPSHQVTQMGQEVILRCVPISNHLYFYWYRQILGQKVEFLVSFYNNEISEKSEIFDDQFSVERPDGSNFTLKIRSTKLEDSAMYFCASSVREQSTDTQYFGPGTRLTVL.

The chain couples TRBV19 to TRBJ1-4; a possible D gene is TRBD1 (6 bases). From germline, CDR1 is LNHDA and CDR2 SQIVND (reference sequence). The CDR3 is 16 amino acids. Trimming took off 6 bases at V and 0 bases at J, with 14 bases between the two ends. CDR3 sequence (DNA): TGTGCCAGTAGCCCACTACAGGGCCCAACTAATGAAAAACTGTTTTTT. Protein product: CASSPLQGPTNEKLFF. The full variable domain, its missing parts supplied by reference TRBV19 and TRBJ1-4, is DGGITQSPKYLFRKEGQNVTLSCEQNLNHDAMYWYRQDPGQGLRLIYYSQIVNDFQKGDIAEGYSVSREKKESFPLTVTSAQKNPTAFYLCASSPLQGPTNEKLFFGSGTQLSVL.

The CDR3 region has the DNA TGTGCCAGCAGCCCGGACAACTACAATGAGCAGTTCTTC. Residues: CASSPDNYNEQFF. This chain uses TRBV9 with TRBJ2-1; possible D gene TRBD1, 5 bases. Germline-derived CDR1 and CDR2 are SGDLS and YYNGEE. The CDR3 contains 13 residues. V lost 4 bases and J lost 3, with 8 bases in between.

The V call is TRBV4-1, the J call TRBJ1-1, with TRBD1 identical over 7 bases. The CDR3 length is 14 residues. With 4 bases clipped from V and 7 bases from J, the junction kept 9 bases outside the gene matches. Germline V CDR1 and CDR2: MGHRA, YSYEKL. The CDR3 sequence: CASSLPGQKIEAFF. CDR3 nucleotides: TGCGCCAGCAGCCTTCCGGGACAGAAGATTGAAGCTTTCTTT.

The chain is built from TRBV29-1 and TRBJ2-7; D is perhaps TRBD1 (5 bases). Germline loops: CDR1 SQVTM, CDR2 ANQGSEA. The V end was cut by 6 bases, the J end by 3 bases, with 12 bases between. The length of the CDR3 is 12 residues. CDR3 nucleotide sequence: TGCAGCGTCCAGGGCCGATACTACGAGCAGTACTTC. Encoded protein: CSVQGRYYEQYF.

V gene TRBV28 combines with J gene TRBJ2-1; perhaps TRBD2 as D (6 bases). Germline assignment: CDR1 MDHEN and CDR2 SYDVKM. V lost 4 bases to trimming and J lost 3 bases, with 16 bases between them. CDR3 size: 16 residues. The CDR3 sequence is CASSSEGTRRYNEQFF. CDR3 nucleotide sequence: TGTGCCAGCAGTTCGGAGGGGACTCGCCGCTACAATGAGCAGTTCTTC.

J is TRBJ2-3 and V is TRBV12-5; 10 nucleotides match TRBD2. V lost 5 bases and J lost 11; bases outside the gene matches: 7. The V gene's germline CDR1 is LGHNT and CDR2 FRNRAP. The CDR3 runs 13 residues. The CDR3 sequence is CASGILAGGLQYF. The DNA of the CDR3 is TGTGCTAGTGGTATCTTAGCGGGAGGCCTGCAGTATTTT.

This rearrangement joins TRBV7-2 to TRBJ1-3, with D maybe TRBD1 (6 bases). The ends were cut back, 5 bases at V and 7 bases at J, with 18 bases in the middle. The V gene's germline CDR1 is SGHTA and CDR2 FQGNSA. The CDR3 has 15 residues. CDR3 sequence: CASSPRSGGQNTIYF. The CDR3 coding sequence is TGTGCCAGCAGCCCTCGATCGGGGGGCCAGAACACCATATATTTT.

The V and J genes are TRBV7-2 and TRBJ1-2, with no clear D. Trimming took 1 base from V and 5 from J, leaving 5 bases between them. The CDR3 sequence is 12 residues long. CDR1 SGHTA and CDR2 FQGNSA come from the germline V gene. CDR3 bases: TGTGCCAGCAGCTTAGGAGAATATGGCTACACCTTC. Translated: CASSLGEYGYTF.

The CDR3 bases are TGTGCCAGCCAATTTGAGCCAGGGACCGGGGAGCTGTTTTTT. This translates into CASQFEPGTGELFF. The gene calls are TRBV6-4 and TRBJ2-2, with D possibly TRBD1 on 5 matching bases. Germline V gene data show CDR1 as MRHNA and CDR2 as SNTAGT. V lost 8 bases and J lost 5, with 15 bases in between. This CDR3 region has 14 residues.

The V call is TRBV19, the J call TRBJ1-3; the match to TRBD1 covers 8 bases. V lost 10 bases, J lost 3 bases, and 8 bases stayed unmatched. CDR3 length: 14 amino acids. In germline, CDR1 is LNHDA, CDR2 SQIVND (reference sequence). Here the CDR3 reads CATERTGNGNTIYF. The CDR3 region has the DNA TGTGCCACCGAACGGACAGGGAATGGAAACACCATATATTTT.

The V call is TRBV5-1, the J call TRBJ2-7, with 7 bases that match TRBD1. The CDR3 extends over 14 amino acids. Germline-derived CDR1 and CDR2 are SGHRS and YFSETQ. J was trimmed by 6 bases and V by 4 bases; bases with no gene match: 10. DNA for the CDR3: TGCGCCAGCAGCCTCCAACAGGGGTCAAGCGAGCAGTACTTC. The encoded protein is CASSLQQGSSEQYF.

The chain is built from TRBV29-1 and TRBJ1-2, with 10 nucleotides matching TRBD1. V was clipped by 2 bases and J by 4 bases; unmatched bases: 10. The germline gives CDR1 SQVTM, CDR2 ANQGSEA. The length of the CDR3 is 16 residues. In DNA form, the CDR3 reads TGCAGCGTTGAAAATTTGAGACAGGGGGCAAGCTATGGCTACACCTTC. Encoded protein: CSVENLRQGASYGYTF.